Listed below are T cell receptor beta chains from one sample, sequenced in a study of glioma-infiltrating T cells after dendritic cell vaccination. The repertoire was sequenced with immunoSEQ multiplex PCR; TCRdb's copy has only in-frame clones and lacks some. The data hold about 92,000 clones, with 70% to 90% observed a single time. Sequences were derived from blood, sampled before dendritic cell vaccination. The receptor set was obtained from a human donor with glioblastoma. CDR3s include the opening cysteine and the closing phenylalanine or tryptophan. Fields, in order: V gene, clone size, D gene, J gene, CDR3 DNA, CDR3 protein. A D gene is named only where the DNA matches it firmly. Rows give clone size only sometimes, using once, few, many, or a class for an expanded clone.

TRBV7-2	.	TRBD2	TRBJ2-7	TGTGCCAGCAGCTTAGCCGGGAGGGCCAACGAGCAGTACTTC	CASSLAGRANEQYF
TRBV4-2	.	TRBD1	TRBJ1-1	TGTGCCAGCAGCCAAGGCGAGGGGGCGAACACTGAAGCTTTCTTT	CASSQGEGANTEAFF
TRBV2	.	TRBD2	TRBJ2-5	TGTGCCAGCACTACACTAGCGGGGGGTCGCCAAGAGACCCAGTACTTC	CASTTLAGGRQETQYF
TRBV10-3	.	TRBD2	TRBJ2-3	TGTGCCACCTGGACTAGCGGGAGTGCAGATACGCAGTATTTT	CATWTSGSADTQYF
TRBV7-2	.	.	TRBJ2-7	TGTGCCAGCAGGGCCACGGACACCTCCTACGAGCAGTACTTC	CASRATDTSYEQYF
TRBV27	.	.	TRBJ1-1	TGTGCCAGCAGTTTATCGGAAGGGAGTGAAGCTTTCTTT	CASSLSEGSEAFF
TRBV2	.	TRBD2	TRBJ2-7	TGTGCCAGCACAGGCCCGACTAGCGGACCCTACGAGCAGTACTTC	CASTGPTSGPYEQYF
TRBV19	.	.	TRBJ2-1	TGTGCCAGTAGTATGGGTTTCACGGTACAGGGAGAGCAGTTCTTC	CASSMGFTVQGEQFF
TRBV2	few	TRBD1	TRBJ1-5	TGTGCCAGCAGTTCACAGGGGGGCAATCAGCCCCAGCATTTT	CASSSQGGNQPQHF
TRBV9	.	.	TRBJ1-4	TGTGCCAGCAGCGGGGGGAGGCGTGCAACTAATGAAAAACTGTTTTTT	CASSGGRRATNEKLFF
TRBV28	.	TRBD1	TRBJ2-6	TGTGCCAGCACCCAGGGGGAGTCTGGGGCCAACGTCCTGACTTTC	CASTQGESGANVLTF
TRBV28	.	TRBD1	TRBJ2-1	TGTGCCAGCGGGGGACAGGGGTTTTACAATGAGCAGTTCTTC	CASGGQGFYNEQFF
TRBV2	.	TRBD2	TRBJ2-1	TGTGCCAGCAGTGAATGGACTAGGGAGTTCTTC	CASSEWTREFF
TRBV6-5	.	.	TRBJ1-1	TGTGCCAGCAGTTACTCGGTCAGGGCGGTGAGAACTGAAGCTTTCTTT	CASSYSVRAVRTEAFF
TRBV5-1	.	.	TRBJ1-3	TGCGCCAGCAGGAAGGGGGATTCCTCTGGAAACACCATATATTTT	CASRKGDSSGNTIYF
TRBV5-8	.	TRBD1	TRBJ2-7	TGTGCCAGCAGCCCGGACAGGGGCACCTACGAGCAGTACTTC	CASSPDRGTYEQYF